Reported below is one TCR beta chain. The data are from a study of blood T cell repertoires in COVID-19. The overall study: Sources were T cells, B-cell-depleted T cells, or PBMCs; the material itself was cDNA or gDNA.

Participant reports of clinical history set cohort assignment. Only in-frame clones appear in the TCRdb table, and some are missing; sequencing was by immunoSEQ multiplex PCR. The data hold more than 200,000 clones, with approximately 90% observed a single time. Material for sequencing was PBMCs or T cells enriched from blood (not recorded which). The origin of this receptor is a woman in her twenties or thirties who had recovered from COVID-19.

CDR3 DNA sequence: TGTGCCAGCTCACCCAGGACTAGCGGTGACACCGGGGAGCTGTTTTTT. It specifies CASSPRTSGDTGELFF. The chain recombines TRBV18 with TRBJ2-2; 10 nucleotides agree with TRBD2. The CDR3 is 16 residues long. Trimming removed 3 bases from V and 3 bases from J; junction bases left unmatched: 4. From germline, CDR1 is KGHSH and CDR2 LQKENI.